The TCR beta chain under discussion was sequenced for a study of T cell changes during pregnancy in multiple sclerosis. The repertoire was sequenced with immunoSEQ multiplex PCR; TCRdb's copy has only in-frame clones and lacks some. This repertoire shows 40,000 to 50,000 clones, 75% to 95% found once; its top ten account for roughly 2%. Germline V gene sequence: CDR1 LNHNV, CDR2 YYDKDF (reference sequence). The V gene lost 1 base and the J gene lost 8 bases, with 18 bases spanning the gap. The CDR3 is made up of 15 amino acids. The source material was CD4+ T cells from peripheral blood mononuclear cells, sampled after pregnancy. V gene TRBV15 combines with J gene TRBJ2-7, with a weak D call TRBD2 (6 bases). The source is a female donor in good health, enrolled as a control in a pregnancy study. The CDR3 DNA reads TGTGCCACCAGCAGAGCCACTATCGGGAGTAGAAAGCAGTACTTC. It yields the protein CATSRATIGSRKQYF.